This entry lists 21 T cell receptor beta chains sequenced from one sample in a study of shared clonotypes between healthy human individuals. The data were produced by immunoSEQ multiplex PCR, yet TCRdb's version contains in-frame clones alone and is incomplete. This sample yields more than 2,000,000 clones, of which over 90% are seen a single time; 0.39% belongs to the top ten. Material for sequencing was naive CD4+ T cells from PBMCs. Indicated subset: CD45RA+ positively selected. Receptors originate from a man in his late teens or twenties in good health. Some clones in this sample may be carry-over from other donors' samples.

This sequence joins TRBV4-2 and TRBJ2-5; TRBD2 aligns across 11 bases. This CDR3 is 15 amino acids long. Germline V gives CDR1 LGHNA, CDR2 YNFKEQ. V was clipped by 1 base and J by 5 bases; unmatched bases: 3. CDR3 protein: CASSQVAGGGETQYF. The CDR3 DNA sequence: TGTGCCAGCAGCCAAGTAGCGGGAGGGGGGGAGACCCAGTACTTC.

V usage is TRBV30 and J usage is TRBJ2-5; 9 nucleotides agree with TRBD2. The J call may be in error: the DNA end matches TRBJ2-7 better. In germline, CDR1 is GTSNPN, CDR2 SVGIG (reference sequence). The length of the CDR3 is 14 residues. The CDR3 is CAWKRVSGSDEQYF. In DNA, the CDR3 is TGTGCCTGGAAGAGGGTTAGCGGGAGCGACGAGCAGTACTTC.

With respect to this clone: The same CDR3 is also encoded by other DNA sequences in this sample. J is TRBJ1-1 and V is TRBV6-6; D gene uncertain. This CDR3 has 13 residues. Germline V gene data show CDR1 as MNHNY and CDR2 as SVGAGI (reference sequence). Trimming took off 6 bases at V and 1 base at J, with 9 bases between the two ends. In nucleotides, the CDR3 is TGTGCCAGCAGCCCTTTGGGGAACACTGAAGCTTTCTTT. Its protein is CASSPLGNTEAFF.

The chain is built from TRBV5-1 and TRBJ2-2; 7 bases match TRBD2. The J segment lost 6 bases and the V segment lost 5 bases, leaving 7 bases of the junction unmatched. The CDR3 contains 14 residues. Germline loops: CDR1 SGHRS, CDR2 YFSETQ. This CDR3 reads CASRVREVAGELFF. CDR3 nucleotides: TGCGCCAGCAGAGTACGGGAGGTCGCCGGGGAGCTGTTTTTT.

The chain joins TRBV6-1 to TRBJ1-2; D call uncertain. Germline CDR1 and CDR2: MNHNS and SASEGT. With 6 bases removed from V and 7 bases from J, the gap between germline ends came to 21 bases. The CDR3 length is 15 residues. CDR3 sequence: CASSERVGFSLGYTF. CDR3 in DNA: TGTGCCAGCAGCGAAAGGGTGGGGTTTTCGCTTGGCTACACCTTC.

The chain couples TRBV21-1 to TRBJ2-2; TRBD1 is the table's D call and was not checked against the DNA. TRBV21-1 has pseudogene status. The CDR3 length is 14 residues. Here the CDR3 DNA reads TGTGCCAGCAGCTACAGGGCGAACACCGGGGAGCTGTTTTTT. This translates into CASSYRANTGELFF.

This chain links TRBV5-1 with TRBJ1-1; D gene ambiguous. The CDR3 extends over 14 amino acids. V was pared by 10 bases and J by 5 bases, with 21 bases between. CDR1 SGHRS and CDR2 YFSETQ come from the germline V gene. The CDR3 protein is CAPHKSRAGTEAFF. The DNA for the CDR3 is TGCGCCCCGCACAAATCCCGGGCCGGAACTGAAGCTTTCTTT.

The chain has TRBV11-3 and TRBJ2-3; 10 bases map to TRBD2. The CDR3 extends over 16 amino acids. After removal of 1 base from V and 3 bases from J, the junction contained 4 bases not matched to a gene. Germline CDR1 reads SGHNT; CDR2 reads YENEEA. As DNA, the CDR3 is TGTGCCAGCAGCTTAGGATCTAGCGGGGGAACAGATACGCAGTATTTT. Its translation is CASSLGSSGGTDTQYF.

V gene TRBV5-1 combines with J gene TRBJ2-3, with 7 bases aligning to TRBD2. Germline CDR1 is SGHRS and CDR2 is YFSETQ. J gave up 0 bases and V 8 bases, and 18 bases lay outside the gene matches. The CDR3 sequence is 18 residues long. The CDR3 region is CASRLPNSPSGSTDTQYF. The CDR3 DNA reads TGCGCCAGTAGACTCCCTAACTCCCCTAGCGGCAGCACAGATACGCAGTATTTT.

The J gene is TRBJ1-1, the V gene TRBV28; no clear D gene. Deletions cut 5 bases from V and 3 bases from J, with 13 bases between. CDR3 length: 14 residues. Germline V gene data show CDR1 as MDHEN and CDR2 as SYDVKM. DNA for the CDR3: TGTGCCAGCAGTCCAGCGTTCGGCCACACTGAAGCTTTCTTT. Amino acid sequence: CASSPAFGHTEAFF.

The V gene is TRBV28, the J gene TRBJ2-4; TRBD1 agrees at 11 bases. CDR3 length equals 12 residues. CDR1 is MDHEN and CDR2 is SYDVKM in the germline V gene. V trimming: 5 bases; J trimming: 16 bases; junction bases outside the gene matches: 7. The CDR3 spells CASSERDRGRYF. In DNA form, the CDR3 reads TGTGCCAGCAGTGAACGGGACAGGGGGAGATACTTC.

The chain links TRBV28 to TRBJ1-4; tentative D call: TRBD1 (6 bases). V shed 8 bases and J shed 5 bases, with 12 bases lying between them. This CDR3 has 13 amino acids. CDR1 is MDHEN, CDR2 SYDVKM, per germline. This CDR3 is CASVGGVNEKLFF. The DNA for the CDR3 is TGTGCCAGCGTTGGGGGCGTCAATGAAAAACTGTTTTTT.

This chain joins TRBV7-6 and TRBJ1-1; D unclear. V was clipped by 4 bases and J by 4 bases, with 16 bases between them. The germline CDR1 and CDR2 sequences are SGHVS and FNYEAQ. The CDR3 is 15 residues long. CDR3 residues: CASSSAPLGFTEAFF. The CDR3 DNA sequence: TGTGCCAGCAGCTCCGCGCCCCTGGGATTCACTGAAGCTTTCTTT.

This clone was recorded a few times. The chain carries TRBV19 and TRBJ1-4, with D perhaps matching TRBD1 (5 bases). CDR1 and CDR2 from the germline V gene are LNHDA and SQIVND (reference sequence). The CDR3 consists of 13 residues. The V gene lost 6 bases and the J gene lost 5 bases, with 10 bases spanning the gap. CDR3 residues: CASRDTSNEKLFF. CDR3 coding DNA: TGTGCCAGTAGGGACACCTCAAATGAAAAACTGTTTTTT. Together with reference TRBV19 and TRBJ1-4, the CDR3 gives the full variable domain: DGGITQSPKYLFRKEGQNVTLSCEQNLNHDAMYWYRQDPGQGLRLIYYSQIVNDFQKGDIAEGYSVSREKKESFPLTVTSAQKNPTAFYLCASRDTSNEKLFFGSGTQLSVL.

This rearrangement joins TRBV2 to TRBJ2-2, with a possible D match to TRBD1 (5 bases). V was clipped by 9 bases and J by 4 bases, with 15 bases between them. This CDR3 spans 14 amino acids. Germline V gene lookup returns CDR1 SNHLY and CDR2 FYNNEI. CDR3 region: CARRGSSPTGELFF. The CDR3, as DNA: TGTGCCAGAAGGGGTTCCAGCCCCACCGGGGAGCTGTTTTTT.

The CDR3 loop reads CSVDPQNANYGYTF. The CDR3 DNA is TGCAGCGTTGACCCCCAGAATGCTAACTATGGCTACACCTTC. The rearrangement joins TRBV29-1 to TRBJ1-2; D gene ambiguous. The CDR3 length is 14 residues. The germline V gene encodes CDR1 SQVTM and CDR2 ANQGSEA. Trimming took 3 bases from V and 0 from J, leaving 11 bases between them.

Only one count was recorded for this clone. The chain links TRBV7-2 to TRBJ1-2, with D possibly TRBD1 on 5 matching bases. The CDR3 covers 15 residues. CDR1 and CDR2 (germline): SGHTA, FQGNSA. V was cut by 4 bases and J by 2 bases, with 14 bases left in between. CDR3 residues: CASSSRDGINYGYTF. CDR3 nucleotide sequence: TGTGCCAGCAGCTCCAGGGACGGGATAAACTATGGCTACACCTTC.

The chain joins TRBV28 to TRBJ2-7, with TRBD2 identical over 9 bases. The CDR3 consists of 14 residues. The germline gives CDR1 MDHEN, CDR2 SYDVKM. V was clipped by 1 base and J by 6 bases; unmatched bases: 4. CDR3 region: CASSLLAGAGEQYF. CDR3 DNA sequence: TGTGCCAGCAGTTTATTAGCGGGAGCAGGCGAGCAGTACTTC.

J is TRBJ1-5 and V is TRBV5-6, with D tentatively TRBD1 (5 bases). CDR1 is SGHDT and CDR2 is YYEEEE in the germline V gene. Trimming took off 4 bases at V and 1 base at J, with 15 bases between the two ends. This CDR3 contains 16 residues. The CDR3 loop is CASSQRMGVSNQPQHF. In DNA form, the CDR3 reads TGTGCCAGCAGCCAACGGATGGGGGTCAGCAATCAGCCCCAGCATTTT. The full variable domain, completed using reference TRBV5-6 and TRBJ1-5, is DAGVTQSPTHLIKTRGQQVTLRCSPKSGHDTVSWYQQALGQGPQFIFQYYEEEERQRGNFPDRFSGHQFPNYSSELNVNALLLGDSALYLCASSQRMGVSNQPQHFGDGTRLSIL.

For the CDR3, the DNA is TGTGCCAGCAGTGGGGGACTCTACACAGATACGCAGTATTTT. Its translation: CASSGGLYTDTQYF. The chain carries TRBV2 and TRBJ2-3; weak D call: TRBD2 (6 bases). CDR3 length: 14 amino acids. V lost 4 bases to trimming and J lost 2 bases, with 10 bases between them. The germline CDR1 and CDR2 sequences are SNHLY and FYNNEI. Full variable domain (remainder filled in from reference TRBV2 and TRBJ2-3): EPEVTQTPSHQVTQMGQEVILRCVPISNHLYFYWYRQILGQKVEFLVSFYNNEISEKSEIFDDQFSVERPDGSNFTLKIRSTKLEDSAMYFCASSGGLYTDTQYFGPGTRLTVL.

The rearrangement uses TRBV5-4 and TRBJ2-1; D perhaps matches TRBD2 (5 bases). CDR1 SGHNT and CDR2 YYREEE come from the germline V gene (reference sequence). The CDR3 loop spans 15 amino acids. The V and J ends lost 0 bases and 3 bases respectively, with 10 bases between them. The DNA for the CDR3 is TGTGCCAGCAGCTTGGCCGCGGCGGGCTACAATGAGCAGTTCTTC. It specifies CASSLAAAGYNEQFF.